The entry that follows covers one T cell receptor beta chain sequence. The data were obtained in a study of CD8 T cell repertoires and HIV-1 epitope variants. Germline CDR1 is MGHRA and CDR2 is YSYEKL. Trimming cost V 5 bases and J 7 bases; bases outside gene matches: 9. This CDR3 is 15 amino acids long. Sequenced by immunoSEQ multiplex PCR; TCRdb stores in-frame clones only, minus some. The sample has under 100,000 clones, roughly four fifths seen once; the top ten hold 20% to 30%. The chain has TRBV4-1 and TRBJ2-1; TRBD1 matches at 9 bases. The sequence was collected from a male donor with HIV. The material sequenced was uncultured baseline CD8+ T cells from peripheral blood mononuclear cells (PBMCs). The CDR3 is CASSYSGTGPNEQFF. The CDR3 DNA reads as TGCGCCAGCAGCTACTCCGGGACAGGGCCGAATGAGCAGTTCTTC.